This passage covers 15 T cell receptor beta chains from one sample sequenced in a study of breast tumors, draining lymph nodes, adjacent tissues. A single record per CDR3 protein comes from TCRdb applying MiXCR to the multiplex PCR reads. The sample lists approximately 180,000 distinct CDR3 sequences, around 33% occurring once. Breast cancer patients provided tissue from their axillary draining lymph nodes. Sequencing input: axillary lymph node tissue. Source of these receptors: a female donor with breast cancer. Some clones in this sample may be carry-over from other donors' samples.

The chain joins TRBV29-1 to TRBJ2-7; 15 bases align to TRBD2. V lost 8 bases to trimming and J lost 6 bases; unmatched junction nucleotides: 5. Germline V CDR1 and CDR2: SQVTM, ANQGSEA. The CDR3 sequence is 13 residues long. The CDR3 sequence: CSLGLAGGGEQYF. DNA of the CDR3: TGCAGCTTAGGACTAGCGGGGGGGGGCGAGCAGTACTTC.

This clonotype was counted once. A much larger clonotype is one base distant, so this may be a read error. The V call is TRBV7-6, the J call TRBJ2-6, with D perhaps given as TRBD1 or TRBD2 (6 bases each). The CDR3 runs 15 residues. Germline assignment: CDR1 SGHVS and CDR2 FNYEAQ. The CDR3 bases are TGTGCCAGCTCCAGGTCGGGGGCCGGGGCCGACGTCCTGACTTTC. This encodes CASSRSGAGADVLTF. The entire variable domain, with the rest obtained from reference TRBV7-6 and TRBJ2-6, is as follows: GAGVSQSPRYKVTKRGQDVALRCDPISGHVSLYWYRQALGQGPEFLTYFNYEAQQDKSGLPNDRFSAERPEGSISTLTIQRTEQRDSAMYRCASSRSGAGADVLTFGAGSRLTVL.

This clonotype was seen only once. The CDR3 DNA reads as TGCAGCGTGAGGAGAACAATGAGCAATGAGCAGTTCTTC. This sequence encodes CSVRRTMSNEQFF. V usage is TRBV29-1 and J usage is TRBJ2-1; D not resolved. This CDR3 spans 13 amino acids. Per the germline V gene, CDR1 is SQVTM and CDR2 is ANQGSEA. V lost 6 bases and J lost 6, with 15 bases in between.

In its sample, this clonotype was seen a few times. A read error may be the cause here, since a much bigger clone is one base away. The V and J genes are TRBV9 and TRBJ2-1; TRBD1 matches at 8 bases. V was clipped by 4 bases and J by 12 bases; unmatched bases: 18. The CDR3 spans 16 residues. Germline CDR1 SGDLS, CDR2 YYNGEE. CDR3 sequence reads: CASSPSSRDRYGAQFF. CDR3 DNA: TGTGCCAGCAGCCCTTCGTCCCGGGACAGGTATGGTGCGCAGTTCTTC.

V is TRBV20-1 and J is TRBJ2-5; the D gene is possibly TRBD1 (5 bases). CDR1 and CDR2 from the germline V gene are DFQATT and SNEGSKA (reference sequence). V shed 5 bases and J shed 0 bases, with 13 bases lying between them. The CDR3 is 14 residues long. The CDR3 sequence: CSAVWTQYQETQYF. CDR3 nucleotide sequence: TGCAGTGCTGTGTGGACACAGTACCAAGAGACCCAGTACTTC.

This clonotype was picked up a small number of times. Relative to the germline gene, one junction end is altered; a read error may explain this. The chain has TRBV2 and TRBJ2-7; D may match TRBD1 or TRBD2 (6 bases each). The germline V gene has CDR1 SNHLY and CDR2 FYNNEI. This CDR3 is 15 amino acids long. The chain's CDR3 is CASSLSTGASYEHTF. CDR3 nucleotide sequence: TGTGCCAGTTCCCTCTCAACGGGGGCATCCTACGAGCATACCTTC.

The CDR3 loop is CASSGRAEKGLAGDLSPYNEQFF. The CDR3, as DNA: TGTGCCAGCAGCGGTAGGGCCGAAAAGGGACTAGCGGGAGACCTAAGCCCCTACAATGAGCAGTTCTTC. This chain uses TRBV9 with TRBJ2-1; TRBD2 agrees at 14 bases. This CDR3 contains 23 residues. V shed 3 bases, J shed 2 bases, and the junction held 22 bases outside the gene matches. Germline V gene lookup returns CDR1 SGDLS and CDR2 YYNGEE.

This clonotype came up many times. The chain is built from TRBV7-9 and TRBJ2-7, with D possibly being TRBD1 or TRBD2 (7 bases each). V lost 10 bases and J lost 0, with 19 bases in between. CDR1 and CDR2 from the germline V gene are SEHNR and FQNEAQ (reference sequence). This CDR3 comprises 15 residues. The CDR3 sequence: CATHQGGDSSYEQYF. CDR3 nucleotides: TGTGCCACACACCAGGGGGGGGACAGCTCCTACGAGCAGTACTTC.

This clonotype appeared many times. The V gene is TRBV5-1, the J gene TRBJ2-3; D is undetermined. This CDR3 is built from 14 residues. The germline V gene encodes CDR1 SGHRS and CDR2 YFSETQ. The V and J ends lost 4 bases and 2 bases respectively, with 11 bases between them. CDR3 loop: CASSPSGYTDTQYF. CDR3 DNA sequence: TGCGCCAGCAGCCCATCCGGGTACACAGATACGCAGTATTTT.

A note on this clonotype: No DNA is shown, since the ends of the CDR3 on it are uncertain; the CDR3 is the one TCRdb lists. This chain uses TRBV24-1 with TRBJ2-7; the D call of TRBD1 is as the table states it, not checked on the DNA. Both ends counted, the CDR3 spans 18 residues. The germline CDR1 and CDR2 sequences are KGHDR and SFDVKD. Here the CDR3 reads CATICSARDREFAYEQYF.

This rearrangement joins TRBV5-1 to TRBJ2-3, with D possibly being TRBD1 (5 bases). Trimming shortened V by 8 bases and J by 11 bases, and 24 bases separated the two germline ends. The CDR3 contains 14 residues. The germline CDR1 and CDR2 sequences are SGHRS and YFSETQ. CDR3 bases: TGCGCCAGTATAGGGGCCCCGACATACAATGAGCAGTATTTT. It codes for CASIGAPTYNEQYF.

The chain recombines TRBV27 with TRBJ1-2; D not resolved. The CDR3 is made up of 13 amino acids. Between the trimmed V and J ends, which lost 1 base and 5 bases, there was a span of 8 bases. Germline V gene sequence: CDR1 MNHEY, CDR2 SMNVEV (reference sequence). CDR3 in amino acids: CASSLWGAYGYTF. CDR3 DNA: TGTGCCAGCAGTTTATGGGGTGCGTATGGCTACACCTTC.

In its sample, this clonotype was seen once. This chain connects TRBV2 to TRBJ2-2; D might be TRBD2 (6 bases). The CDR3 sequence is 15 residues long. V dropped 6 bases and J dropped 5 bases, with 16 bases sitting between them. Germline V gene data show CDR1 as SNHLY and CDR2 as FYNNEI. Written as DNA, the CDR3 is TGTGCCAGCAGGTATGGGGGGTTTAGGACCGGGGAGCTGTTTTTT. Amino acids: CASRYGGFRTGELFF.

This chain connects TRBV5-1 to TRBJ2-6, with TRBD2 as a possible D gene (7 bases). The CDR3 consists of 17 residues. Trimming removed 6 bases at V and 4 bases at J, with 20 bases between. Germline V gene sequence: CDR1 SGHRS, CDR2 YFSETQ. CDR3: CASNYRRRGRGANVLTF. The CDR3, as DNA: TGCGCCAGCAACTATCGGAGGCGGGGGCGCGGGGCCAACGTCCTGACTTTC.

This clonotype was counted many times. The chain has TRBV6-5 and TRBJ2-7; no firm D call. V lost 8 bases, J lost 2 bases, and 10 bases lay in between. Germline V CDR1 and CDR2: MNHEY, SVGAGI. This CDR3 has 12 amino acids. This CDR3 is CASGWVPYEQYF. The CDR3 DNA is TGTGCCAGCGGGTGGGTCCCCTACGAGCAGTACTTC.